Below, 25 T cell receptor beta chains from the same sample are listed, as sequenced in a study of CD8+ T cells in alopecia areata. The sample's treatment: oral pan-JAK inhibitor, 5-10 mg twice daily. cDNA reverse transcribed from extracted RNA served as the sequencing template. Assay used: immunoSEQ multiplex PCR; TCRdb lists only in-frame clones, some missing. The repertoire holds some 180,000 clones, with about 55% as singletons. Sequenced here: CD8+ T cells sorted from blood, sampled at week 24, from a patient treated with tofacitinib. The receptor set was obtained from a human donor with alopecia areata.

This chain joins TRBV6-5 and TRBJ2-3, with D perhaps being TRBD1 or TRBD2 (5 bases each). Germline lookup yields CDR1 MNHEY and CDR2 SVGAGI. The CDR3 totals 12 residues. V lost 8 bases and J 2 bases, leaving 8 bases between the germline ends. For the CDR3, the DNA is TGTGCCAGCGGGGGATTCACAGATACGCAGTATTTT. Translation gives CASGGFTDTQYF.

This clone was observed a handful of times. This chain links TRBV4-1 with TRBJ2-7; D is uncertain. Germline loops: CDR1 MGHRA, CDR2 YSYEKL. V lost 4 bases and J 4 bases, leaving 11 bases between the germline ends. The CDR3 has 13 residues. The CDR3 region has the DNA TGCGCCAGCAGCCCCCAATGGGGTTACGAGCAGTACTTC. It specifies CASSPQWGYEQYF.

Here the CDR3 DNA reads TGTGCCAGTAGTATAGGGCCGGGACAGATTTTCGAGCAGTACTTC. Translating gives CASSIGPGQIFEQYF. The chain links TRBV19 to TRBJ2-7; 7 bases are shared with TRBD1. The ends lost 1 base at V and 6 bases at J; junction bases unmatched: 9. Germline CDR1 reads LNHDA; CDR2 reads SQIVND (reference sequence). This CDR3 is 15 amino acids long.

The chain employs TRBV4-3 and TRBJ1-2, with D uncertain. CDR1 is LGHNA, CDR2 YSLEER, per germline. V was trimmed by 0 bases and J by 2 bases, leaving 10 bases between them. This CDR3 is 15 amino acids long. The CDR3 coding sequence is TGCGCCAGCAGCCAAGATGGTGGAGTAAACTATGGCTACACCTTC. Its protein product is CASSQDGGVNYGYTF.

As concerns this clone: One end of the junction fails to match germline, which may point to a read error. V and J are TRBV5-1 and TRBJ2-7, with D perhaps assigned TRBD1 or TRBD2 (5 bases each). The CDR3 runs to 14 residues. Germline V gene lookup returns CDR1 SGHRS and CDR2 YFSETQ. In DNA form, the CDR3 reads TGCGTCAGCAGCTTGGCCCAGGGAGACTACGAGCAGTACTTC. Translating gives CVSSLAQGDYEQYF.

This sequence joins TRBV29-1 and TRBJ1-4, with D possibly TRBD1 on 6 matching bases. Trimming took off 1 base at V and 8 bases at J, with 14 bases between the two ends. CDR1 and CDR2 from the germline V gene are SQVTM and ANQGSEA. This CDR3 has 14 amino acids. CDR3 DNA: TGCAGCGTTGAAGCTGGAGAGGGGGAGGAAAAACTGTTTTTT. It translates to CSVEAGEGEEKLFF.

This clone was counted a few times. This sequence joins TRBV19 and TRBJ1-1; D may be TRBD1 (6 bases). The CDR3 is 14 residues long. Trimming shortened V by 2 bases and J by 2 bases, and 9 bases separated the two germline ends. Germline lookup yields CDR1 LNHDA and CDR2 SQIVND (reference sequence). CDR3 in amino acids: CASSITGANTEAFF. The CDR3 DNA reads TGTGCCAGTAGTATAACGGGGGCCAACACTGAAGCTTTCTTT.

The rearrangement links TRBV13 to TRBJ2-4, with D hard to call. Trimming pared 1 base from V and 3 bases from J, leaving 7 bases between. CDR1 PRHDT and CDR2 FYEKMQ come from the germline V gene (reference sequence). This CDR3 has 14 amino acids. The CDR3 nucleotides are TGTGCCAGCAGCTTAGAACAGCACAAAAACATTCAGTACTTC. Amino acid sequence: CASSLEQHKNIQYF.

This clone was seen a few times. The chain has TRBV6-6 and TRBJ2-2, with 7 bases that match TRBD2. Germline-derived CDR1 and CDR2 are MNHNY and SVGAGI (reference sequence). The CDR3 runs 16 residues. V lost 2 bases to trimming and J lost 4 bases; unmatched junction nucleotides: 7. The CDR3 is CASSYVPAGITGELFF. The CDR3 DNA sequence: TGTGCCAGCAGTTACGTCCCAGCGGGGATCACCGGGGAGCTGTTTTTT.

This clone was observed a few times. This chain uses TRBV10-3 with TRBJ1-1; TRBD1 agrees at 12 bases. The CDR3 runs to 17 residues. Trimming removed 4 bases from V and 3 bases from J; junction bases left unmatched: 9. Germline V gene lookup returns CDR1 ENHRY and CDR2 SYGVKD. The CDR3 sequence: CAISGSGTGGQDTEAFF. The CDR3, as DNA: TGTGCCATCAGTGGATCCGGGACAGGGGGCCAGGACACTGAAGCTTTCTTT.

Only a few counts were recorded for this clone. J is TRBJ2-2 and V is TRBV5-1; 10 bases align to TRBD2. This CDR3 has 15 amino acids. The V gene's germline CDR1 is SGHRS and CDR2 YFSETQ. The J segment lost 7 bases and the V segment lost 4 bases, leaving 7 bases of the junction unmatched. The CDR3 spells CASSRTSGVGGELFF. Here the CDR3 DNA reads TGCGCCAGCAGCCGAACTAGCGGGGTCGGCGGGGAGCTGTTTTTT.

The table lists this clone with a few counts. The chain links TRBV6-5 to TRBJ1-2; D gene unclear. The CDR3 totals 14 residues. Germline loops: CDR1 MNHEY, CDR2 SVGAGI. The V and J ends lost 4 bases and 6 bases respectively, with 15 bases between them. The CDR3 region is CASSSPTRPDGYTF. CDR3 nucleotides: TGTGCCAGCAGTTCTCCCACAAGGCCGGATGGCTACACCTTC.

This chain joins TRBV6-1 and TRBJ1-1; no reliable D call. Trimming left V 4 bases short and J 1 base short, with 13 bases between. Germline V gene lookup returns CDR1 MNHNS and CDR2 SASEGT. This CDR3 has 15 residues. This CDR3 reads CASSAPPVGNTEAFF. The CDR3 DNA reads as TGTGCCAGCAGTGCACCGCCGGTGGGGAACACTGAAGCTTTCTTT.

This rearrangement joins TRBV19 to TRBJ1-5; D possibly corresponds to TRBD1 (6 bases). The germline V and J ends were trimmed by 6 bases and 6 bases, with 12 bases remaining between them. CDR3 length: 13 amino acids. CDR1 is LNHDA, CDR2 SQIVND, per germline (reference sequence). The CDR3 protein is CASSLNRVQPQHF. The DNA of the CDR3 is TGTGCCAGTAGCCTCAACAGGGTTCAGCCCCAGCATTTT.

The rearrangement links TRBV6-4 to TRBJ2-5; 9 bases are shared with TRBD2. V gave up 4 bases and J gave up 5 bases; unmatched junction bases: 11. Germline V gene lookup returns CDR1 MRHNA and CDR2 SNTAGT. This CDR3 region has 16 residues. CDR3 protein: CASSGASGEWRETQYF. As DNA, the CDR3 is TGTGCCAGCAGTGGCGCTAGCGGGGAGTGGCGGGAGACCCAGTACTTC.

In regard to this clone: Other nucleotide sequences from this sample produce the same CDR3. The CDR3 DNA reads TGCAGCGTGGAGCTAGCGGGGGGAACCTACGAGCAGTACTTC. This encodes CSVELAGGTYEQYF. The chain links TRBV29-1 to TRBJ2-7; 11 bases match TRBD2. The CDR3 length is 14 residues. The germline V gene has CDR1 SQVTM and CDR2 ANQGSEA. Trimming at V came to 6 bases and at J to 2 bases, leaving 6 bases not matched to a gene.

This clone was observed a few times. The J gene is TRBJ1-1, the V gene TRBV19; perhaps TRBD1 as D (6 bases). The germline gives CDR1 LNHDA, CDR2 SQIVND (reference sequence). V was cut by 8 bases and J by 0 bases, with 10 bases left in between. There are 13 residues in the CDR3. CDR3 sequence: CASGTGLNTEAFF. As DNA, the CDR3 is TGTGCCAGTGGAACAGGGCTGAACACTGAAGCTTTCTTT.

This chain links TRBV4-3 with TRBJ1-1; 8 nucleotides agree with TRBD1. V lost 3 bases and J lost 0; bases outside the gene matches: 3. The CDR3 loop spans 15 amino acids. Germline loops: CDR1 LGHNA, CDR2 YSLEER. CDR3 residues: CASSQDRAMNTEAFF. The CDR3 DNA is TGCGCCAGCAGCCAGGACAGGGCCATGAACACTGAAGCTTTCTTT.

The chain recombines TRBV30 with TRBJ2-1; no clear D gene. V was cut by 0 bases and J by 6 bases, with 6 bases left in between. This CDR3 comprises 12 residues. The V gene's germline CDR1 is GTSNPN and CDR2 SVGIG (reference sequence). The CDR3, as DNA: TGTGCCTGGAGTGTCAAGTCCAATGAGCAGTTCTTC. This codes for CAWSVKSNEQFF.

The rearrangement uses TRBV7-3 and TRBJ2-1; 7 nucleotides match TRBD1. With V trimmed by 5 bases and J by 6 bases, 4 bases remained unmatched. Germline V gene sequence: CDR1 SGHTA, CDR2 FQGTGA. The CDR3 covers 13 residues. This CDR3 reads CASSLGTVNEQFF. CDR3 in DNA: TGTGCCAGCAGCCTTGGGACAGTCAATGAGCAGTTCTTC.

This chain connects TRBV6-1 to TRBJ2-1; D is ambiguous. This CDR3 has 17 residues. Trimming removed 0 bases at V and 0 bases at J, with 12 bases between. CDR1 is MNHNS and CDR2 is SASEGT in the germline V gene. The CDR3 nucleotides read TGTGCCAGCAGTGAAGCCCGGCGACTTAGCTCCTACAATGAGCAGTTCTTC. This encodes CASSEARRLSSYNEQFF.

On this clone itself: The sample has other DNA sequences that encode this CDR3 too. This CDR3 reads CASSSGLAVTYEQYF. CDR3 in DNA: TGTGCCAGCAGCTCCGGACTAGCGGTTACCTACGAGCAGTACTTC. The chain couples TRBV7-9 to TRBJ2-7, with 10 bases aligning to TRBD2. The CDR3 has 15 amino acids. The V gene end was trimmed by 4 bases and the J gene end by 2 bases; junction bases not matched to a gene: 5. Germline V gene sequence: CDR1 SEHNR, CDR2 FQNEAQ (reference sequence).

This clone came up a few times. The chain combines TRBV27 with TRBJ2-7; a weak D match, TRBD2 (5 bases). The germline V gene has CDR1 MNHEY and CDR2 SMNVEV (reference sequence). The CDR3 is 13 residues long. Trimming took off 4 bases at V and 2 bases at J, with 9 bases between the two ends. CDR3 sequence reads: CASSYGKTYEQYF. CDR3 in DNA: TGTGCCAGCAGTTACGGGAAAACCTACGAGCAGTACTTC.

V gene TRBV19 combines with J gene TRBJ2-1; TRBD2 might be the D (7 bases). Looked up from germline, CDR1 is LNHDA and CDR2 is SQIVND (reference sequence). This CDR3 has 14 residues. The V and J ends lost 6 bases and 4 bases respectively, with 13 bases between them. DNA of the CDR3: TGTGCCAGTAGCTTGGGGGGGGCATACAATGAGCAGTTCTTC. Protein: CASSLGGAYNEQFF.

The CDR3 nucleotides read TGTGCCAGCAGTTTATCGGGATATCAGCCCCAGCATTTT. Its protein product is CASSLSGYQPQHF. This chain links TRBV27 with TRBJ1-5; no clear D gene. Looked up from germline, CDR1 is MNHEY and CDR2 is SMNVEV (reference sequence). This CDR3 is built from 13 residues. V lost 0 bases, J lost 5 bases, and 5 bases lay in between.